These 26 T cell receptor beta chains were sequenced from one sample in a study of T cell responses to AZD1222 COVID-19 vaccine. Clones were read by immunoSEQ multiplex PCR, and TCRdb kept only the in-frame ones, dropping some. The data show some 130,000 clones, around 92% seen once. Specimen: peripheral blood, collected 28 days after the second AZD1222 dose. The source is an adult who received the AZD1222 COVID-19 vaccine.

The chain links TRBV19 to TRBJ1-2; 7 bases map to TRBD1. This CDR3 comprises 14 residues. Germline assignment: CDR1 LNHDA and CDR2 SQIVND (reference sequence). J was trimmed by 4 bases and V by 5 bases; bases with no gene match: 7. The CDR3 region is CASSGRQGSYGYTF. The CDR3, as DNA: TGTGCCAGTAGTGGAAGACAGGGTAGCTATGGCTACACCTTC. Supplemented by reference TRBV19 and TRBJ1-2, the full variable domain reads DGGITQSPKYLFRKEGQNVTLSCEQNLNHDAMYWYRQDPGQGLRLIYYSQIVNDFQKGDIAEGYSVSREKKESFPLTVTSAQKNPTAFYLCASSGRQGSYGYTFGSGTRLTVV.

This clone has just one count. The chain links TRBV19 to TRBJ2-1; weak D call: TRBD2 (6 bases). Looked up from germline, CDR1 is LNHDA and CDR2 is SQIVND (reference sequence). V lost 8 bases, J lost 9 bases, and 8 bases lay in between. This CDR3 has 10 amino acids. The CDR3 DNA sequence: TGTGCCAGTGGGACTTCTGAGCAGTTCTTC. It encodes CASGTSEQFF.

This chain joins TRBV28 and TRBJ2-5; D is perhaps TRBD1 (6 bases). V lost 5 bases and J 5 bases, leaving 30 bases between the germline ends. This CDR3 has 19 amino acids. Germline CDR1 MDHEN, CDR2 SYDVKM. CDR3 DNA: TGTGCCAGCAGTGCCCCAGACGGATACCTAGGGGGTTTAGGCGAGACCCAGTACTTC. This codes for CASSAPDGYLGGLGETQYF.

The genes are TRBV7-2 and TRBJ2-7; D may be TRBD2 (5 bases). The CDR3 has 13 amino acids. Germline lookup yields CDR1 SGHTA and CDR2 FQGNSA. V was clipped by 5 bases and J by 3 bases, with 11 bases between them. The CDR3 spells CASSPSWGYEQYF. The CDR3 coding sequence is TGTGCCAGCAGCCCTAGCTGGGGCTACGAGCAGTACTTC.

The chain links TRBV19 to TRBJ1-1, with a possible D match to TRBD1 (5 bases). Trimming left V 5 bases short and J 0 bases short, with 10 bases between. CDR3 size: 14 residues. Germline CDR1 LNHDA, CDR2 SQIVND (reference sequence). The CDR3 bases are TGTGCCAGTAGTTGGGGGGTTCTGAACACTGAAGCTTTCTTT. Translation gives CASSWGVLNTEAFF. The complete variable domain, with remaining parts taken from reference TRBV19 and TRBJ1-1, reads DGGITQSPKYLFRKEGQNVTLSCEQNLNHDAMYWYRQDPGQGLRLIYYSQIVNDFQKGDIAEGYSVSREKKESFPLTVTSAQKNPTAFYLCASSWGVLNTEAFFGQGTRLTVV.

The chain uses TRBV24-1 and TRBJ2-1; TRBD1 matches 7 bases. The CDR3 totals 16 residues. Germline V gene sequence: CDR1 KGHDR, CDR2 SFDVKD. The V and J ends lost 4 bases and 4 bases, in that order; junction bases with no gene match: 9. The CDR3 is CATSDSGTAKYNEQFF. The CDR3 DNA reads TGTGCCACCAGTGACTCCGGGACAGCCAAGTACAATGAGCAGTTCTTC.

Written as DNA, the CDR3 is TGTGCCAGCAGCTTCGGGATGATGAACACTGAAGCTTTCTTT. Translating gives CASSFGMMNTEAFF. The gene calls are TRBV7-2 and TRBJ1-1; D not certain. Germline assignment: CDR1 SGHTA and CDR2 FQGNSA. This CDR3 has 14 residues. Trimming shortened V by 3 bases and J by 0 bases, and 8 bases separated the two germline ends.

This chain links TRBV7-9 with TRBJ2-1, with 12 positions matching TRBD2. Germline V CDR1 and CDR2: SEHNR, FQNEAQ (reference sequence). V shed 3 bases and J 6 bases; nucleotides not matched to a gene: 6. This CDR3 spans 16 amino acids. CDR3 DNA sequence: TGTGCCAGCAGCTTCCGGACTAGCGGGAACACCAATGAGCAGTTCTTC. Its translation: CASSFRTSGNTNEQFF.

The J gene is TRBJ1-1, the V gene TRBV27; D is possibly TRBD1 (6 bases). CDR1 and CDR2 from the germline V gene are MNHEY and SMNVEV (reference sequence). The CDR3 consists of 13 residues. V lost 6 bases and J 6 bases, leaving 14 bases between the germline ends. The CDR3 coding sequence is TGTGCCAGCAGGGCTACAGGGAGCGCTGAAGCTTTCTTT. Amino acid sequence: CASRATGSAEAFF.

This chain joins TRBV28 and TRBJ2-1; D is possibly TRBD2 (6 bases). CDR1 is MDHEN, CDR2 SYDVKM, per germline. The CDR3 contains 17 residues. Trimming took off 4 bases at V and 4 bases at J, with 20 bases between the two ends. DNA of the CDR3: TGTGCCAGCAGTTCCACACTTCTAGCGAACCTATACAATGAGCAGTTCTTC. Its translation: CASSSTLLANLYNEQFF.

The V call is TRBV5-1, the J call TRBJ2-7, with TRBD2 matching 14 bases. This CDR3 is built from 17 residues. The germline V gene encodes CDR1 SGHRS and CDR2 YFSETQ. The J segment lost 3 bases and the V segment lost 3 bases, leaving 8 bases of the junction unmatched. CDR3 nucleotides: TGCGCCAGCAGCTATACCGGGACTAGCGGGAGCCTCTACGAGCAGTACTTC. Translation: CASSYTGTSGSLYEQYF. Filled out from reference TRBV5-1 and TRBJ2-7, the complete variable domain reads KAGVTQTPRYLIKTRGQQVTLSCSPISGHRSVSWYQQTPGQGLQFLFEYFSETQRNKGNFPGRFSGRQFSNSRSEMNVSTLELGDSALYLCASSYTGTSGSLYEQYFGPGTRLTVT.

The genes are TRBV2 and TRBJ2-1, with D unclear. The CDR3 covers 10 residues. Germline CDR1 SNHLY, CDR2 FYNNEI. Trimming took 4 bases from V and 10 from J, leaving 5 bases between them. In nucleotides, the CDR3 is TGTGCCAGCAGTGCCGCGGAGCAGTTCTTC. Translation: CASSAAEQFF.

The genes are TRBV28 and TRBJ1-4; unclear D gene. Germline CDR1 is MDHEN and CDR2 is SYDVKM. Trimming left V 6 bases short and J 5 bases short, with 10 bases between. The length of the CDR3 is 13 residues. CDR3 residues: CASRSDLNEKLFF. CDR3 nucleotide sequence: TGTGCCAGCAGATCGGACCTAAATGAAAAACTGTTTTTT.

This chain uses TRBV7-8 with TRBJ2-7, with 7 bases lining up with TRBD1. This CDR3 contains 19 residues. Germline CDR1 is SGHVS and CDR2 is FQNEAQ. After removal of 5 bases from V and 4 bases from J, the junction contained 23 bases not matched to a gene. CDR3 protein: CASSRRDSTPFSPVYEQYF. The CDR3 DNA reads as TGTGCCAGCAGCCGCCGGGACAGTACACCGTTTTCGCCGGTTTACGAGCAGTACTTC. The full variable domain, its missing parts supplied by reference TRBV7-8 and TRBJ2-7, is GAGVSQSPRYKVAKRGQDVALRCDPISGHVSLFWYQQALGQGPEFLTYFQNEAQLDKSGLPSDRFFAERPEGSVSTLKIQRTQQEDSAVYLCASSRRDSTPFSPVYEQYFGPGTRLTVT.

The rearrangement uses TRBV19 and TRBJ2-7, with D perhaps assigned TRBD1 or TRBD2 (6 bases each). This CDR3 has 15 residues. Trimming left V 6 bases short and J 3 bases short, with 18 bases between. Per the germline V gene, CDR1 is LNHDA and CDR2 is SQIVND (reference sequence). This CDR3 reads CASSAPGRGLYEQYF. CDR3 nucleotides: TGTGCCAGTAGCGCCCCCGGCAGGGGACTCTACGAGCAGTACTTC.

The genes are TRBV2 and TRBJ1-5, with D possibly TRBD1 on 6 matching bases. The V end was cut by 4 bases, the J end by 2 bases, with 9 bases between. This CDR3 has 14 amino acids. Germline V CDR1 and CDR2: SNHLY, FYNNEI. The CDR3 loop reads CASSGSGGNQPQHF. The DNA for the CDR3 is TGTGCCAGCAGTGGTTCAGGGGGCAATCAGCCCCAGCATTTT.

The chain joins TRBV5-1 to TRBJ2-1, with D tentatively TRBD1 (5 bases). In germline, CDR1 is SGHRS, CDR2 YFSETQ. The V and J ends lost 0 bases and 3 bases respectively, with 34 bases between them. The CDR3 has 23 residues. CDR3 residues: CASSLAVAGYSPSLGTVYNEQFF. The CDR3 region has the DNA TGCGCCAGCAGCTTGGCCGTGGCAGGGTACAGCCCTTCGCTTGGTACGGTCTACAATGAGCAGTTCTTC. The variable domain in full, completed from reference TRBV5-1 and TRBJ2-1, reads KAGVTQTPRYLIKTRGQQVTLSCSPISGHRSVSWYQQTPGQGLQFLFEYFSETQRNKGNFPGRFSGRQFSNSRSEMNVSTLELGDSALYLCASSLAVAGYSPSLGTVYNEQFFGPGTRLTVL.

J is TRBJ2-3 and V is TRBV19, with TRBD2 matching 14 bases. Germline V gene sequence: CDR1 LNHDA, CDR2 SQIVND (reference sequence). This CDR3 is 16 amino acids long. With 4 bases clipped from V and 5 bases from J, the junction kept 5 bases outside the gene matches. CDR3 coding DNA: TGTGCCAGTAGTACCAGACTAGCGGGAGGGGTAGATACGCAGTATTTT. Its translation: CASSTRLAGGVDTQYF.

As for this clone: This sample includes further DNA sequences coding for the same CDR3. The chain has TRBV12-3 or TRBV12-4 and TRBJ2-2; no definite D call. The CDR3 contains 12 residues. Trimming left V 4 bases short and J 2 bases short, with 2 bases between. The CDR3 here is CASSSNTGELFF. The CDR3 coding sequence is TGTGCCAGCAGTTCCAACACCGGGGAGCTGTTTTTT.

J is TRBJ2-3 and V is TRBV28; D uncertain. The CDR3 is made up of 11 amino acids. Per the germline V gene, CDR1 is MDHEN and CDR2 is SYDVKM. The germline V and J ends were trimmed by 6 bases and 3 bases, with 4 bases remaining between them. The CDR3 loop reads CASSPTDTQYF. The CDR3 DNA is TGTGCCAGCAGCCCTACAGATACGCAGTATTTT.

V gene TRBV30 combines with J gene TRBJ1-2; D remains unclear. Deletions cut 5 bases from V and 2 bases from J, with 9 bases between. The germline gives CDR1 GTSNPN, CDR2 SVGIG (reference sequence). The CDR3 runs to 12 residues. CDR3 amino acids: CAWAGSNYGYTF. CDR3 nucleotide sequence: TGTGCCTGGGCCGGAAGCAACTATGGCTACACCTTC.

This chain links TRBV7-2 with TRBJ1-2; D possibly corresponds to TRBD1 (6 bases). With 4 bases removed from V and 2 bases from J, the gap between germline ends came to 14 bases. The CDR3 is 15 residues long. Germline V CDR1 and CDR2: SGHTA, FQGNSA. CDR3 sequence: CASSSQQGTNYGYTF. CDR3 in DNA: TGTGCCAGCAGCTCGCAGCAGGGGACCAACTATGGCTACACCTTC.

The chain combines TRBV9 with TRBJ2-7; the match to TRBD1 covers 10 bases. V shed 4 bases, J shed 3 bases, and the junction held 13 bases outside the gene matches. The CDR3 consists of 17 residues. Germline V gene lookup returns CDR1 SGDLS and CDR2 YYNGEE. CDR3 sequence: CASSPGTGEGLGYEQYF. The DNA of the CDR3 is TGTGCCAGCAGCCCAGGGACAGGGGAGGGTCTAGGCTACGAGCAGTACTTC.

V and J are TRBV6-5 and TRBJ1-2, with 12 bases fitting TRBD1. Germline loops: CDR1 MNHEY, CDR2 SVGAGI. V trimming: 5 bases; J trimming: 8 bases; junction bases outside the gene matches: 6. The CDR3 is made up of 14 amino acids. CDR3 nucleotide sequence: TGTGCCAGCAGTACCCGGGACAGGGGGCGAGGCTACACCTTC. Translation gives CASSTRDRGRGYTF.

J is TRBJ2-2 and V is TRBV18, with 7 bases matching TRBD1. The V gene's germline CDR1 is KGHSH and CDR2 LQKENI. The CDR3 runs to 16 residues. V lost 5 bases to trimming and J lost 1 base; unmatched junction nucleotides: 7. CDR3 sequence reads: CASSARTGQNTGELFF. The CDR3 DNA reads TGTGCCAGCTCAGCACGGACAGGACAGAACACCGGGGAGCTGTTTTTT.

V and J are TRBV28 and TRBJ2-5; tentatively, D is TRBD2 (6 bases). The CDR3 contains 12 residues. Between the trimmed V and J ends, which lost 5 bases and 4 bases, there was a span of 8 bases. CDR1 MDHEN and CDR2 SYDVKM come from the germline V gene. The CDR3 nucleotides read TGTGCCAGCAGTCCTAGCGTAGAGACCCAGTACTTC. Translating it yields CASSPSVETQYF.